This TCR beta chain was found in a study of blood T cell repertoires in COVID-19. In the study overall: Italy, Spain and the United States were the sources of the convalescent and acute COVID-19 samples. T cells, B-cell-depleted T cells, or PBMCs provided the cDNA or gDNA that served as material.

TCRdb's table, derived via immunoSEQ multiplex PCR, lists solely in-frame clones and lacks some. The sample consists of more than 250,000 clones, 90% of them appearing once. Germline V gene lookup returns CDR1 SGHRS and CDR2 YFSETQ. Trimming shortened V by 0 bases and J by 3 bases, and 7 bases separated the two germline ends. CDR3 size: 14 residues. The specimen sequenced was PBMCs or T cells enriched from blood (not recorded which). The sequence was collected from a woman aged 18-30 years with acute COVID-19. The genes are TRBV5-1 and TRBJ1-3; no clear D gene. In DNA form, the CDR3 reads TGCGCCAGCAGCTTGGCAGGCCGTGGAAACACCATATATTTT. Its translation: CASSLAGRGNTIYF.